These 8 T cell receptor beta chains were all obtained from the same sample, sequenced in a study of PD-1 blockade in classical Hodgkin lymphoma. Sequencing used immunoSEQ multiplex PCR; TCRdb keeps in-frame clones, though not all of them. The repertoire holds approximately 24,000 clones, with 70% to 85% as singletons. Time point of the sample: cycle 4 day 1 (C4D1), after about 6 weeks of nivolumab. All patients experienced relapse after autologous stem cell transplantation, and brentuximab vedotin exposure was variable. Sequencing used peripheral blood mononuclear cells (PBMCs), obtained before the fourth cycle of nivolumab. The source of these receptors is a human donor with classical Hodgkin lymphoma.

The genes are TRBV4-1 and TRBJ2-3; 12 nucleotides line up with TRBD2. The CDR3 contains 18 residues. CDR1 is MGHRA, CDR2 YSYEKL, per germline. V was pared by 4 bases and J by 2 bases, with 10 bases of the junction left unmatched. CDR3: CASSPGPTSGGYTDTQYF. CDR3 in DNA: TGCGCCAGCAGCCCCGGCCCCACTAGCGGGGGGTACACAGATACGCAGTATTTT.

This chain links TRBV2 with TRBJ2-4; 14 nucleotides match TRBD2. Germline CDR1 is SNHLY and CDR2 is FYNNEI. The CDR3 runs 18 residues. V lost 6 bases and J lost 1; bases outside the gene matches: 8. The CDR3 protein is CASRKGLAGVGAKNIQYF. Here the CDR3 DNA reads TGTGCCAGCAGGAAGGGACTAGCGGGAGTTGGGGCCAAAAACATTCAGTACTTC.

The J gene is TRBJ2-7, the V gene TRBV5-1, with D hard to call. The germline V gene has CDR1 SGHRS and CDR2 YFSETQ. V was cut by 3 bases and J by 2 bases, with 9 bases left in between. CDR3 length: 13 residues. CDR3 loop: CASSWASAYEQYF. The CDR3 region has the DNA TGCGCCAGCAGCTGGGCCTCGGCCTACGAGCAGTACTTC.

The DNA for the CDR3 is TGTGCCAGCAGCTTGGACAGAGGGGTGAGCTCCTACGAGCAGTACTTC. Protein: CASSLDRGVSSYEQYF. The chain recombines TRBV5-4 with TRBJ2-7; the D call may be TRBD1 or TRBD2 (5 bases each). Trimming took off 0 bases at V and 0 bases at J, with 13 bases between the two ends. The CDR3 contains 16 residues. Germline-derived CDR1 and CDR2 are SGHNT and YYREEE (reference sequence).

V gene TRBV6-6 combines with J gene TRBJ1-2; 10 nucleotides line up with TRBD1. V was clipped by 5 bases and J by 8 bases; unmatched bases: 11. Germline lookup yields CDR1 MNHNY and CDR2 SVGAGI (reference sequence). The CDR3 has 15 amino acids. The CDR3 region is CASSPRDRGRYGYTF. Here the CDR3 DNA reads TGTGCCAGCAGTCCCCGGGACAGGGGACGTTACGGCTACACCTTC.

The rearrangement links TRBV19 to TRBJ1-2; D unresolved. V lost 3 bases, J lost 2 bases, and 13 bases lay in between. CDR3 size: 15 residues. CDR1 is LNHDA, CDR2 SQIVND, per germline (reference sequence). The chain's CDR3 is CASSIPRVLNYGYTF. For the CDR3, the DNA is TGTGCCAGTAGTATCCCGCGGGTCTTGAACTATGGCTACACCTTC.

CDR3 sequence: CASSLVLNYEQYF. In DNA form, the CDR3 reads TGCGCCAGCAGCTTGGTTCTGAACTACGAGCAGTACTTC. The J gene is TRBJ2-7, the V gene TRBV5-1; D unresolved. Trimming removed 0 bases from V and 3 bases from J, with 7 bases in between. The CDR3 is 13 residues long. The V gene's germline CDR1 is SGHRS and CDR2 YFSETQ.

The chain carries TRBV10-3 and TRBJ1-6, with unresolved D. With 3 bases removed from V and 0 bases from J, the gap between germline ends came to 6 bases. CDR1 ENHRY and CDR2 SYGVKD come from the germline V gene. The CDR3 has 15 residues. The CDR3 sequence: CAISERSSYNSPLHF. The CDR3 DNA reads TGTGCCATCAGTGAAAGGAGCTCCTATAATTCACCCCTCCACTTT.